The 8 T cell receptor beta chains listed next were all sequenced from one sample in a study of shared clonotypes between healthy human individuals. Generated by immunoSEQ multiplex PCR, the TCRdb table keeps only in-frame clones and is missing some. The sample consists of approximately 810,000 clones, 80% to 95% of them appearing once. Positively selected for CCR7, the CD45RO-negative cells used as naive CD8 cells excluded terminally differentiated effector memory CD45RA+ cells. The source material was naive CD8+ T cells sorted from blood. The receptors shown here come from a man younger than 45 in good health.

The CDR3 DNA follows: TGTGCCAGCAGACCGGGACAAATAGAAAAACTGTTTTTT. Translated: CASRPGQIEKLFF. The V call is TRBV6-1, the J call TRBJ1-4, with a weak D call TRBD1 (6 bases). V shed 6 bases and J shed 8 bases, with 13 bases lying between them. Germline V gene data show CDR1 as MNHNS and CDR2 as SASEGT. CDR3 length equals 13 residues.

This chain links TRBV7-9 with TRBJ2-1; TRBD2 might be the D (5 bases). CDR1 and CDR2 (germline): SEHNR, FQNEAQ (reference sequence). This CDR3 is built from 13 residues. As DNA, the CDR3 is TGTTGGGTAGAGGACTTGACCTACAATGAGCAGTTCTTC. Translation: CWVEDLTYNEQFF.

The J gene is TRBJ2-7, the V gene TRBV7-9, with unresolved D. V was trimmed by 4 bases and J by 3 bases, leaving 4 bases between them. The germline V gene encodes CDR1 SEHNR and CDR2 FQNEAQ (reference sequence). The CDR3 contains 11 residues. The CDR3 sequence is CASSWNYEQYF. DNA of the CDR3: TGTGCCAGCAGCTGGAACTACGAGCAGTACTTC.

The chain employs TRBV4-3 and TRBJ2-7; possibly TRBD2 for D (5 bases). The CDR3 is made up of 18 amino acids. Trimming took off 2 bases at V and 1 base at J, with 21 bases between the two ends. The V gene's germline CDR1 is LGHNA and CDR2 YSLEER. CDR3: CASSQHDLRGSGSYEQYF. CDR3 DNA sequence: TGCGCCAGCAGCCAACATGATTTAAGAGGGAGTGGTTCCTACGAGCAGTACTTC.

The chain recombines TRBV13 with TRBJ2-7; TRBD1 agrees at 8 bases. This CDR3 is built from 15 residues. The germline gives CDR1 PRHDT, CDR2 FYEKMQ (reference sequence). Losses at the gene ends were 3 bases for V and 3 bases for J; bases not matched to a gene: 7. CDR3 sequence (DNA): TGTGCCAGCAGCTTGAAACAGGGGGGTTTCTACGAGCAGTACTTC. Residues: CASSLKQGGFYEQYF.

This chain joins TRBV9 and TRBJ2-1; 9 positions agree with TRBD2. The germline V gene encodes CDR1 SGDLS and CDR2 YYNGEE. The CDR3 totals 16 residues. Trimming removed 2 bases from V and 4 bases from J; junction bases left unmatched: 7. The CDR3 DNA is TGTGCCAGCAGCGTCCCCGGGAGCGGGAGGTACAATGAGCAGTTCTTC. Protein sequence: CASSVPGSGRYNEQFF.

The table lists this clone with a count of one. The chain combines TRBV14 with TRBJ2-1, with 8 bases fitting TRBD1. With 1 base clipped from V and 4 bases from J, the junction kept 18 bases outside the gene matches. This CDR3 has 20 residues. The V gene's germline CDR1 is SGHDN and CDR2 FVKESK. This CDR3 is CASSQVVSLTGDFSYNEQFF. CDR3 DNA: TGTGCCAGCAGCCAAGTCGTATCGCTGACAGGGGATTTTAGTTACAATGAGCAGTTCTTC. Full variable domain (outside the CDR3, taken from reference TRBV14 and TRBJ2-1): EAGVTQFPSHSVIEKGQTVTLRCDPISGHDNLYWYRRVMGKEIKFLLHFVKESKQDESGMPNNRFLAERTGGTYSTLKVQPAELEDSGVYFCASSQVVSLTGDFSYNEQFFGPGTRLTVL.

The chain has TRBV9 and TRBJ2-7; D unclear. The CDR3 totals 12 residues. Trimming took off 3 bases at V and 5 bases at J, with 9 bases between the two ends. The germline V gene has CDR1 SGDLS and CDR2 YYNGEE. CDR3 in amino acids: CASSDKGNEQYF. As DNA, the CDR3 is TGTGCCAGCAGCGATAAGGGAAACGAGCAGTACTTC. Based on the CDR3 plus reference TRBV9 and TRBJ2-7, the full variable domain is DSGVTQTPKHLITATGQRVTLRCSPRSGDLSVYWYQQSLDQGLQFLIQYYNGEERAKGNILERFSAQQFPDLHSELNLSSLELGDSALYFCASSDKGNEQYFGPGTRLTVT.